A single T cell receptor (beta chain) is shown here with its context. The data are from a study of graft-versus-host responses after intestinal transplantation. Sequencing used immunoSEQ multiplex PCR; TCRdb keeps in-frame clones, though not all of them. The table includes just under 20,000 clones, approximately 72% detected once. Processing was applied to graft tissue in order to liberate intraepithelial and lamina propria lymphocytes. Trimming cost V 11 bases and J 6 bases; bases outside gene matches: 12. CDR1 is LNHDA and CDR2 is SQIVND in the germline V gene (reference sequence). This CDR3 comprises 13 residues.

V and J are TRBV19 and TRBJ2-7; 8 bases align to TRBD1. The sample consisted of ileum tissue, taken roughly 3 weeks after intestinal transplant. The sequence was collected from a human patient who received an intestinal transplant, so some T cells may come from the graft donor. CDR3 protein: CAFYTGGNFEQYF. DNA of the CDR3: TGTGCCTTCTACACAGGGGGGAATTTCGAGCAGTACTTC.